This T cell receptor (beta chain) emerged from a study of shared clonotypes between healthy human individuals. For the study at large: Researchers drew samples from two women and a few men aged 18 to 49. Overall study findings and caveats: On the whole, naive subsets had larger estimated richness than memory subsets had. A handful of donors shared 5% to 5.5% of their naive CD4 clonotypes.

Germline-derived CDR1 and CDR2 are MNHNY and SVGAGI (reference sequence). The CDR3 is 15 residues long. The V segment lost 4 bases and the J segment 4 bases; nucleotides outside the gene matches: 6. The authors ran the assay at deep level. Assay used: immunoSEQ multiplex PCR; TCRdb lists only in-frame clones, some missing. Of some 2.1 million clones listed, just over 90% are singletons. Terminally differentiated effector memory CD45RA+ cells were left out of the naive CD8 fraction, which was CD45RO-negative and positively selected for CCR7. A note on this clone: As yet, its antigen is unknown.

The receptor was derived from a man aged 18 to 29 in good health. Some clones in this sample may be carry-over from other donors' samples. The chain uses TRBV6-6 and TRBJ1-5; TRBD1 matches 8 bases. The source material was naive CD8+ T cells from PBMCs. The CDR3 coding sequence is TGTGCCAGCAGTTCCCTACAGGGGGTGAATCAGCCCCAGCATTTT. Protein sequence: CASSSLQGVNQPQHF.